Following are 28 T cell receptor beta chains from one sample sequenced in a study of patients and donors after allogeneic stem cell transplantation. TCRdb reprocessed the RT-PCR reads via MiXCR and lists one record per CDR3 protein. The profile shows around 240,000 distinct CDR3 sequences, approximately 14% of them singletons. The sequenced material came from blood, either unsorted or a sorted T cell fraction (not recorded which). These TCRs come from a human donor who was either an allogeneic HSCT recipient or a stem cell or donor lymphocyte infusion donor (not recorded which). It is not recorded whose cells these are; they may come from a transplant donor.

The V and J genes are TRBV13 and TRBJ1-2; D is uncertain. This CDR3 is built from 18 residues. V lost 4 bases, J lost 4 bases, and 25 bases lay in between. Germline values: CDR1 PRHDT, CDR2 FYEKMQ (reference sequence). In DNA, the CDR3 is TGTGCCAGCAGCTCACTCACCGATGCCCTCGAGGGTGGCTATGGCTACACCTTC. This translates into CASSSLTDALEGGYGYTF.

This clonotype came up a few times. CDR3 bases: TGCGCCAGCAGCCGACTACAGGGGAGCACTGAAGCTTTCTTT. It encodes CASSRLQGSTEAFF. The chain combines TRBV4-1 with TRBJ1-1, with TRBD1 identical over 7 bases. This CDR3 spans 14 amino acids. Germline trimming cut 4 bases from V and 4 bases from J; bases unmatched to any gene: 6. Germline values: CDR1 MGHRA, CDR2 YSYEKL.

This clonotype came up a few times. The chain joins TRBV12-3 or TRBV12-4 to TRBJ2-5, with 10 bases matching TRBD1. With V trimmed by 5 bases and J by 3 bases, 3 bases remained unmatched. There are 14 residues in the CDR3. CDR3 residues: CASSRTGGKETQYF. CDR3 sequence (DNA): TGTGCCAGCAGTCGGACAGGGGGGAAAGAGACCCAGTACTTC.

The chain recombines TRBV4-3 with TRBJ2-5, with 7 nucleotides matching TRBD1. CDR3 length: 14 amino acids. Germline V gene data show CDR1 as LGHNA and CDR2 as YSLEER. The junction had 2 bases not matched to a gene; V was cut back by 3 bases and J by 1 base. The CDR3 reads CASSHTGVQETQYF. CDR3 sequence (DNA): TGCGCCAGCAGCCACACAGGGGTCCAAGAGACCCAGTACTTC.

This clonotype was picked up a small number of times. The rearrangement joins TRBV25-1 to TRBJ1-1, with D possibly being TRBD1 (6 bases). The germline gives CDR1 MGHDK, CDR2 SYGVNS. The CDR3 is made up of 12 amino acids. Trimming took off 9 bases at V and 8 bases at J, with 16 bases between the two ends. Written as DNA, the CDR3 is TGTGCCAGGAGAGTAGGGGGGCAGGAAGCTTTCTTT. Translated, it gives CARRVGGQEAFF.

This clonotype was seen a handful of times. This chain's CDR3 is CASSNGTGGYNEQFF. CDR3 in DNA: TGTGCCAGCAGTAACGGGACAGGGGGCTACAATGAGCAGTTCTTC. The chain joins TRBV25-1 to TRBJ2-1; 11 bases fit TRBD1. Germline CDR1 MGHDK, CDR2 SYGVNS. The V segment lost 5 bases and the J segment 3 bases; nucleotides outside the gene matches: 3. This CDR3 spans 15 amino acids.

This clonotype was recorded a few times. The chain uses TRBV7-8 and TRBJ1-5; D might be TRBD1 (6 bases). This CDR3 region has 15 residues. From germline, CDR1 is SGHVS and CDR2 FQNEAQ. Trimming took 0 bases from V and 7 from J, leaving 13 bases between them. The CDR3 DNA reads TGTGCCAGCAGCTTAGCGCGGGGGGGCGGGCAGCCCCAGCATTTT. It encodes CASSLARGGGQPQHF. Full variable domain (remainder filled in from reference TRBV7-8 and TRBJ1-5): GAGVSQSPRYKVAKRGQDVALRCDPISGHVSLFWYQQALGQGPEFLTYFQNEAQLDKSGLPSDRFFAERPEGSVSTLKIQRTQQEDSAVYLCASSLARGGGQPQHFGDGTRLSIL.

In its sample, this clonotype was seen a few times. V usage is TRBV9 and J usage is TRBJ1-6; a weak D match, TRBD1 (5 bases). The length of the CDR3 is 14 residues. The V end was cut by 0 bases, the J end by 9 bases, with 10 bases between. The germline CDR1 and CDR2 sequences are SGDLS and YYNGEE. The CDR3 DNA reads TGTGCCAGCAGCGTAGCAGGGACCGGTTCACCCCTCCACTTT. As protein: CASSVAGTGSPLHF. Full variable domain (remainder filled in from reference TRBV9 and TRBJ1-6): DSGVTQTPKHLITATGQRVTLRCSPRSGDLSVYWYQQSLDQGLQFLIQYYNGEERAKGNILERFSAQQFPDLHSELNLSSLELGDSALYFCASSVAGTGSPLHFGNGTRLTVT.

This clonotype was detected only once. V gene TRBV6-5 combines with J gene TRBJ1-2, with D perhaps matching TRBD1 (6 bases). CDR1 and CDR2 (germline): MNHEY, SVGAGI. Trimming cost V 2 bases and J 3 bases, with 19 bases left between them. The length of the CDR3 is 17 residues. CDR3 sequence reads: CASSYTASQGKHYGYTF. The CDR3, as DNA: TGTGCCAGCAGTTACACAGCATCCCAGGGGAAGCACTATGGCTACACCTTC.

In its sample, this clonotype was seen many times. The V gene is TRBV15, the J gene TRBJ1-2, with D perhaps matching TRBD1 (6 bases). Germline V CDR1 and CDR2: LNHNV, YYDKDF (reference sequence). The CDR3 extends over 13 amino acids. Trimming pared 7 bases from V and 2 bases from J, leaving 11 bases between. The CDR3 reads CATTRDRNYGYTF. Here the CDR3 DNA reads TGTGCCACCACCCGAGACAGGAACTATGGCTACACCTTC. The complete variable domain, with remaining parts taken from reference TRBV15 and TRBJ1-2, reads DAMVIQNPRYQVTQFGKPVTLSCSQTLNHNVMYWYQQKSSQAPKLLFHYYDKDFNNEADTPDNFQSRRPNTSFCFLDIRSPGLGDTAMYLCATTRDRNYGYTFGSGTRLTVV.

The sample holds many counts of this clonotype. This chain uses TRBV6-2 or TRBV6-3 with TRBJ1-5; D call uncertain. Germline V gene data show CDR1 as MNHEY and CDR2 as SVGEGT. Trimming removed 2 bases from V and 7 bases from J, with 9 bases in between. The CDR3 runs 13 residues. The CDR3 nucleotides are TGTGCCAGCAGTTACCGGGAAAGCCAGCCCCAGCATTTT. Translating gives CASSYRESQPQHF.

This chain connects TRBV20-1 to TRBJ2-1; a weak D match, TRBD2 (5 bases). Looked up from germline, CDR1 is DFQATT and CDR2 is SNEGSKA (reference sequence). The CDR3 consists of 13 residues. The V end was cut by 5 bases, the J end by 9 bases, with 17 bases between. The CDR3 DNA follows: TGCAGTGCTCGACGAGGGAGTTTCACTGAGCAGTTCTTC. Amino acid sequence: CSARRGSFTEQFF.

This clonotype was detected many times. The CDR3 DNA reads TGTGCCAGCAGTTGGGGAACTGAAGCTTTCTTT. Encoded protein: CASSWGTEAFF. The V and J genes are TRBV12-3 or TRBV12-4 and TRBJ1-1, with D uncertain. V was shortened by 4 bases and J by 5 bases, with 5 bases between the two germline ends. CDR3 size: 11 residues.

The table lists this clonotype with many counts. The V call is TRBV7-3, the J call TRBJ1-1; D is undetermined. In germline, CDR1 is SGHTA, CDR2 FQGTGA. This CDR3 contains 13 residues. The germline V and J ends were trimmed by 4 bases and 1 base, with 7 bases remaining between them. The CDR3 coding sequence is TGTGCCAGCAGCTATGACACGAACACTGAAGCTTTCTTT. It codes for CASSYDTNTEAFF. Together with reference TRBV7-3 and TRBJ1-1, the CDR3 gives the full variable domain: GAGVSQTPSNKVTEKGKYVELRCDPISGHTALYWYRQSLGQGPEFLIYFQGTGAADDSGLPNDRFFAVRPEGSVSTLKIQRTERGDSAVYLCASSYDTNTEAFFGQGTRLTVV.

This clonotype was seen only a few times. The V gene is TRBV30, the J gene TRBJ2-5, with TRBD1 matching 12 bases. CDR3 length equals 14 residues. The germline V gene has CDR1 GTSNPN and CDR2 SVGIG (reference sequence). With 4 bases clipped from V and 5 bases from J, the junction kept 5 bases outside the gene matches. The CDR3: CAWTRDRGRETQYF. The CDR3 bases are TGTGCCTGGACCCGGGACAGGGGGCGTGAGACCCAGTACTTC. The full variable domain, its missing parts supplied by reference TRBV30 and TRBJ2-5, is SQTIHQWPATLVQPVGSPLSLECTVEGTSNPNLYWYRQAAGRGLQLLFYSVGIGQISSEVPQNLSASRPQDRQFILSSKKLLLSDSGFYLCAWTRDRGRETQYFGPGTRLLVL.

V and J are TRBV18 and TRBJ1-6; D may be TRBD1 (5 bases). Germline V gene lookup returns CDR1 KGHSH and CDR2 LQKENI. V lost 3 bases to trimming and J lost 8 bases, with 8 bases between them. This CDR3 contains 13 residues. CDR3: CASSPPTDSPLHF. The CDR3 bases are TGTGCCAGCTCACCGCCGACAGATTCACCCCTCCACTTT.

The chain carries TRBV7-3 and TRBJ2-5, with D unclear. This CDR3 comprises 13 residues. Germline values: CDR1 SGHTA, CDR2 FQGTGA. With 2 bases removed from V and 5 bases from J, the gap between germline ends came to 9 bases. This chain's CDR3 is CASSLRWGETQYF. CDR3 bases: TGTGCCAGCAGCTTACGTTGGGGTGAGACCCAGTACTTC. Together with reference TRBV7-3 and TRBJ2-5, the CDR3 gives the full variable domain: GAGVSQTPSNKVTEKGKYVELRCDPISGHTALYWYRQSLGQGPEFLIYFQGTGAADDSGLPNDRFFAVRPEGSVSTLKIQRTERGDSAVYLCASSLRWGETQYFGPGTRLLVL.

The rearrangement links TRBV5-6 to TRBJ1-2; possible D gene TRBD1, 6 bases. V gave up 0 bases and J gave up 7 bases, with 7 bases separating them. The germline gives CDR1 SGHDT, CDR2 YYEEEE. CDR3 length equals 12 residues. The CDR3 DNA is TGTGCCAGCAGCTTGGACAGGGTTGGCTACACCTTC. Its protein is CASSLDRVGYTF.

This clonotype was picked up a small number of times. The chain links TRBV20-1 to TRBJ1-1; D is ambiguous. Germline CDR1 and CDR2: DFQATT and SNEGSKA (reference sequence). With 5 bases removed from V and 4 bases from J, the gap between germline ends came to 20 bases. CDR3 size: 15 residues. The chain's CDR3 is CSALSRTALRTEAFF. The CDR3 DNA follows: TGCAGTGCTCTTTCCCGGACGGCGCTTCGCACTGAAGCTTTCTTT.

The chain recombines TRBV19 with TRBJ1-2; D is ambiguous. The CDR3 contains 13 residues. V gave up 3 bases and J gave up 7 bases, with 12 bases separating them. Germline V gives CDR1 LNHDA, CDR2 SQIVND (reference sequence). CDR3 in DNA: TGTGCCAGTAGTATTGAACGGATTGCTGGCTACACCTTC. It specifies CASSIERIAGYTF.

V is TRBV4-2 and J is TRBJ2-7; 8 nucleotides agree with TRBD1. Losses at the gene ends were 0 bases for V and 2 bases for J; bases not matched to a gene: 12. From germline, CDR1 is LGHNA and CDR2 YNFKEQ. The CDR3 sequence is 18 residues long. As DNA, the CDR3 is TGTGCCAGCAGCCAAGATCCGGGGGACAGGACCCAGCCCTACGAGCAGTACTTC. Residues: CASSQDPGDRTQPYEQYF.

This chain uses TRBV5-6 with TRBJ1-5; tentatively, D is TRBD1 (6 bases). Per the germline V gene, CDR1 is SGHDT and CDR2 is YYEEEE. The V gene lost 1 base and the J gene lost 2 bases, with 10 bases spanning the gap. The CDR3 runs to 15 residues. The CDR3 sequence: CASSLRDIGNQPQHF. CDR3 nucleotides: TGTGCCAGCAGCTTGCGGGACATAGGCAATCAGCCCCAGCATTTT.

The V and J genes are TRBV20-1 and TRBJ2-4, with D perhaps TRBD1 or TRBD2 (5 bases each). The germline V gene has CDR1 DFQATT and CDR2 SNEGSKA (reference sequence). V gave up 0 bases and J gave up 0 bases, with 12 bases separating them. This CDR3 is 16 amino acids long. In nucleotides, the CDR3 is TGCAGTGCTAGAGATGAGAGGGGTTTAGCCAAAAACATTCAGTACTTC. Its protein product is CSARDERGLAKNIQYF.

The table lists this clonotype with many counts. The chain joins TRBV5-6 to TRBJ1-5; 7 nucleotides line up with TRBD1. V trimming: 4 bases; J trimming: 0 bases; junction bases outside the gene matches: 7. The germline gives CDR1 SGHDT, CDR2 YYEEEE. The CDR3 runs to 16 residues. CDR3 residues: CASSKTGLNSNQPQHF. CDR3 bases: TGTGCCAGCAGCAAGACAGGGCTTAATAGCAATCAGCCCCAGCATTTT.

There are many counts of this clonotype. V gene TRBV19 combines with J gene TRBJ2-5; D is ambiguous. The length of the CDR3 is 10 residues. Germline V gene data show CDR1 as LNHDA and CDR2 as SQIVND (reference sequence). With 3 bases removed from V and 5 bases from J, the gap between germline ends came to 1 base. CDR3 in amino acids: CASSIETQYF. CDR3 nucleotide sequence: TGTGCCAGTAGTATTGAGACCCAGTACTTC.

The chain employs TRBV19 and TRBJ2-7, with D perhaps matching TRBD2 (6 bases). There are 18 residues in the CDR3. Germline V gene sequence: CDR1 LNHDA, CDR2 SQIVND (reference sequence). Trimming took off 6 bases at V and 0 bases at J, with 24 bases between the two ends. The DNA of the CDR3 is TGTGCCAGTAGCCAACGCGGACCCGAGGTAGCGGACTCCTACGAGCAGTACTTC. Its protein product is CASSQRGPEVADSYEQYF.

This clonotype was detected ten times or more. This chain uses TRBV19 with TRBJ1-5; no reliable D call. Germline V gives CDR1 LNHDA, CDR2 SQIVND (reference sequence). Trimming stripped 1 base from V and 3 bases from J, with 13 bases between. There are 16 residues in the CDR3. The CDR3 here is CASSIAGKKDNQPQHF. As DNA, the CDR3 is TGTGCCAGTAGTATAGCGGGAAAGAAAGACAATCAGCCCCAGCATTTT.

This clonotype was detected ten times or more. The chain is built from TRBV7-3 and TRBJ1-3; D is unclear. Trimming took 5 bases from V and 0 from J, leaving 14 bases between them. Germline CDR1 SGHTA, CDR2 FQGTGA. The CDR3 sequence is 16 residues long. The CDR3 loop is CASSPAPRSSGNTIYF. The CDR3 nucleotides read TGTGCCAGCAGCCCCGCTCCCAGGAGCTCTGGAAACACCATATATTTT.